This T cell receptor (beta chain) was documented in a study of cytomegalovirus exposure and HLA in healthy donors. Details on this clone: Its antigen is as yet unknown.

Study outcomes and limitations: Later, TCR association rates were found to vary by HLA locus, highest for DRB1 and lowest for HLA-C. One variant, a missense change in DCLRE1C, was linked in a later analysis to TCR beta V- and J-gene trimming. Investigators reported 150 to 200 TCR beta chains as tied to cytomegalovirus. There was a cluster of highly shared sequence variants that was likely a sequencing artifact.

Use of 60 Vbeta and 13 Jbeta primers characterized the PCR. Some clones are missing from TCRdb's copy, which holds only in-frame ones; the method was immunoSEQ multiplex PCR. The data contain about 200,000 clones, 65% to 90% of them seen just once; the ten biggest clones take up about 2.5%. Trimming left V 1 base short and J 2 bases short, with 12 bases between. This CDR3 region has 16 residues. CDR1 SNHLY and CDR2 FYNNEI come from the germline V gene. The V call is TRBV2, the J call TRBJ1-5; D may be TRBD1 (6 bases). The source of this sequence is a woman aged 50 to 60 in good health and CMV-seronegative. Sequencing used PBMCs. In DNA, the CDR3 is TGTGCCAGCAGTGAAGAGGCAGGGGTGGGCAATCAGCCCCAGCATTTT. It yields the protein CASSEEAGVGNQPQHF.